This T cell receptor beta chain was identified in a study of blood T cells in healthy people across ages. Total RNA, at least 5.5 micrograms per sample, was extracted from PBMCs. On this clonotype: Its antigen is not known.

The CDR3 is 14 residues long. The V gene lost 8 bases and the J gene lost 6 bases, with 17 bases spanning the gap. Germline assignment: CDR1 MDHEN and CDR2 SYDVKM. Sample-barcoded 5' priming and a J-beta primer mix drove a second PCR of roughly 6 to 12 cycles. TCRdb recomputed calls from the 5' RACE reads with MiXCR, one row per CDR3 protein. The table lists over a million distinct CDR3 sequences, around 45% of them singletons, with 18% in the top ten. General study results and limits: Changes in expanded clonotypes were possibly confounded, as the CMV status of donors was unknown. There were more naive CD4+ cells and higher diversity in long-lived donors than in aged donors.

The chain links TRBV28 to TRBJ2-1; D remains ambiguous. The specimen sequenced was blood. The origin of this receptor is a woman in her fifties or sixties in good health. The chain's CDR3 is CASSLGLVGNEQFF. In DNA form, the CDR3 reads TGTGCCAGCTCTCTAGGGCTAGTGGGCAATGAGCAGTTCTTC.